These T cell receptor beta chains were read from a single sample in a study of cytomegalovirus exposure and HLA in healthy donors. TCRdb keeps only in-frame clones here, not all; method: immunoSEQ multiplex PCR. The sample holds about 94,000 clones, roughly 79% seen once. Material: PBMCs. Receptor source: a woman aged 40 to 50 in good health and CMV-seronegative. Both conserved end residues are part of each CDR3. The order of the fields is V gene, clone size, D gene, J gene, CDR3 DNA, CDR3 protein. D genes are given only for firm matches. Not every row has a clone size; where given, it reads once, few, many or a size class.

v_gene: TRBV6-5
abundance: medium-sized
d_gene: TRBD1
j_gene: TRBJ2-3
CDR3nt: TGTGCCAGCAGACTTCAGGGGGCCACAGATACGCAGTATTTT
CDR3aa: CASRLQGATDTQYF

v_gene: TRBV5-4
abundance: NA
d_gene: NA
j_gene: TRBJ1-4
CDR3nt: TGTGCCAGCAGCCCGGGAAAGGATGAAAAACTGTTTTTT
CDR3aa: CASSPGKDEKLFF

v_gene: TRBV19
abundance: NA
d_gene: TRBD2
j_gene: TRBJ2-5
CDR3nt: TGTGCCAGTAGTATAGATAGACTAGCGGGACAAGAGACCCAGTACTTC
CDR3aa: CASSIDRLAGQETQYF

v_gene: TRBV6-6
abundance: NA
d_gene: NA
j_gene: TRBJ2-5
CDR3nt: TGTGCCAGCAGTTACTCACGGGGGATCCAAGAGACCCAGTACTTC
CDR3aa: CASSYSRGIQETQYF

v_gene: TRBV7-2
abundance: NA
d_gene: NA
j_gene: TRBJ1-5
CDR3nt: TGTGCCAGCAGACGGACAGATAGCAATCAGCCCCAGCATTTT
CDR3aa: CASRRTDSNQPQHF

v_gene: TRBV6-5
abundance: NA
d_gene: TRBD2
j_gene: TRBJ2-7
CDR3nt: TGTGCCAGCAGTTACGCGTGGGAGGGCGGCGAGCAGTACTTC
CDR3aa: CASSYAWEGGEQYF

v_gene: TRBV9
abundance: NA
d_gene: NA
j_gene: TRBJ1-5
CDR3nt: TGTGCCAGCAGAGGGGCACGTCGTCAGCCCCAGCATTTT
CDR3aa: CASRGARRQPQHF

v_gene: TRBV19
abundance: NA
d_gene: NA
j_gene: TRBJ2-2
CDR3nt: TGTGCCAGTAGTATGATTCAGGGTAGATTATCCGGGGAGCTGTTTTTT
CDR3aa: CASSMIQGRLSGELFF

v_gene: TRBV7-6
abundance: NA
d_gene: NA
j_gene: TRBJ1-5
CDR3nt: TGTGCCAGCAGCCTAGGTGAGATCAATCAGCCCCAGCATTTT
CDR3aa: CASSLGEINQPQHF

v_gene: TRBV6-4
abundance: NA
d_gene: TRBD1
j_gene: TRBJ2-7
CDR3nt: TGTGCCAGCAGGGTGGGACAGCGCGAGCAGTACTTC
CDR3aa: CASRVGQREQYF